The sequence of this T cell receptor (beta chain) was determined in a study of intratumoral heterogeneity in liver cancer. Libraries were prepared by immunoSEQ multiplex PCR; TCRdb keeps only in-frame clonotypes and omits some of them. The data show over 20,000 clones, over 60% seen once. Germline V gives CDR1 MDHEN, CDR2 SYDVKM. This CDR3 is built from 8 residues. Sequenced material: tumor-adjacent normal tissue, taken before any cancer treatment. The V and J genes are TRBV28 and TRBJ2-7, with D unclear. The clonotype comes from a woman aged 65 to 85 with hepatocellular carcinoma. The CDR3 is CGSYEQYF. The DNA for the CDR3 is TGTGGCTCCTACGAGCAGTACTTC.